Many counts were recorded for the clone carrying this T cell receptor beta chain. No antigen is known for it. These data originate in a study of blood T cells in healthy people across ages. The use of a sample-barcoded 5' primer and a J-beta primer mix characterized a second PCR of about 7 to 12 cycles. TCRdb re-derived calls from the 5' RACE reads in MiXCR, one entry per CDR3 protein. The sample holds some 730,000 distinct CDR3 sequences; 20% to 25% are singletons and the top ten take roughly 22%. Points from the study as a whole: Across the age range, TCR beta diversity per million T cells fell in a roughly linear way.

V was cut by 8 bases and J by 1 base, with 11 bases left in between. CDR1 and CDR2 (germline): SSHAT, FNYEAQ (reference sequence). CDR3 size: 13 residues. Donors ranged from 6 to 90 years old and were healthy Caucasians in Russia. This receptor was taken from a man between 65 and 79 years old in good health. Sequencing used blood. The rearrangement joins TRBV7-7 to TRBJ2-5; D not certain. The CDR3 DNA follows: TGTGCCAGCTCCCTGCTGGGCCAAGAGACCCAGTACTTC. Translation gives CASSLLGQETQYF.